The 27 T cell receptor beta chains in this list originate from one sample, sequenced in a study of patients and donors after allogeneic stem cell transplantation. Each CDR3 protein gets one entry after TCRdb re-called the RT-PCR reads with MiXCR. The sample has 70,000 or so distinct CDR3 sequences; approximately 25% are singletons. The specimen sequenced was blood, either unsorted or a sorted T cell fraction (not recorded which). These receptors originate from a human donor who was either an allogeneic HSCT recipient or a stem cell or donor lymphocyte infusion donor (not recorded which). It is not recorded whose cells these are; they may come from a transplant donor.

This clonotype was counted a few times. The V and J genes are TRBV5-1 and TRBJ1-2, with TRBD1 as a possible D gene (5 bases). The CDR3 has 12 residues. The ends were cut back, 0 bases at V and 8 bases at J, with 8 bases in the middle. In germline, CDR1 is SGHRS, CDR2 YFSETQ. The CDR3 sequence: CASSLGQGGYTF. CDR3 in DNA: TGCGCCAGCAGCTTGGGGCAGGGAGGCTACACCTTC.

This clonotype was found many times. The CDR3 DNA sequence: TGTGCCAGCAGTGACCCCCTTTCTGGAAACACCATATATTTT. Protein sequence: CASSDPLSGNTIYF. The rearrangement links TRBV25-1 to TRBJ1-3; D is undetermined. The germline CDR1 and CDR2 sequences are MGHDK and SYGVNS. The CDR3 contains 14 residues. V was pared by 3 bases and J by 1 base, with 7 bases between. Full variable domain (rest looked up from reference TRBV25-1 and TRBJ1-3): EADIYQTPRYLVIGTGKKITLECSQTMGHDKMYWYQQDPGMELHLIHYSYGVNSTEKGDLSSESTVSRIRTEHFPLTLESARPSHTSQYLCASSDPLSGNTIYFGEGSWLTVV.

The count of this clonotype is one. The J gene is TRBJ2-3, the V gene TRBV9; 11 nucleotides match TRBD2. Trimming cost V 4 bases and J 6 bases; bases outside gene matches: 10. Germline CDR1 is SGDLS and CDR2 is YYNGEE. This CDR3 region has 16 residues. As DNA, the CDR3 is TGTGCCAGCAGCACGGGGACTAGCGGTTCGTCCGATACGCAGTATTTT. Translation: CASSTGTSGSSDTQYF.

This clonotype has just a few counts. The rearrangement uses TRBV24-1 and TRBJ2-3; 7 positions agree with TRBD1. The germline CDR1 and CDR2 sequences are KGHDR and SFDVKD. The CDR3 is made up of 15 amino acids. The ends lost 8 bases at V and 2 bases at J; junction bases unmatched: 9. This CDR3 reads CATTSTGANTDTQYF. CDR3 nucleotide sequence: TGTGCCACCACCTCCACAGGGGCTAACACAGATACGCAGTATTTT.

This chain joins TRBV7-3 and TRBJ2-1; 8 bases are shared with TRBD2. The germline CDR1 and CDR2 sequences are SGHTA and FQGTGA. Unmatched junction bases numbered 0, after V lost 2 bases and J lost 3 bases. The CDR3 extends over 14 amino acids. The CDR3 reads CASSLGTSYNEQFF. CDR3 sequence (DNA): TGTGCCAGCAGCTTAGGGACTAGCTACAATGAGCAGTTCTTC.

The rearrangement joins TRBV7-9 to TRBJ1-2; D gene uncertain. V was clipped by 1 base and J by 10 bases, with 16 bases between them. Germline loops: CDR1 SEHNR, CDR2 FQNEAQ (reference sequence). This CDR3 comprises 14 residues. The CDR3 loop reads CASSLGGVYRVYTF. In nucleotides, the CDR3 is TGTGCCAGCAGCTTAGGCGGGGTATACCGCGTCTACACCTTC.

This clonotype showed up just a few times. V usage is TRBV6-6 and J usage is TRBJ2-3; D not certain. Trimming shortened V by 2 bases and J by 5 bases, and 11 bases separated the two germline ends. Germline assignment: CDR1 MNHNY and CDR2 SVGAGI (reference sequence). This CDR3 comprises 14 residues. Here the CDR3 DNA reads TGTGCCAGCAGTTACCCAACCCGTGGAGATACGCAGTATTTT. It specifies CASSYPTRGDTQYF.

This clonotype was detected only a few times. The chain links TRBV7-9 to TRBJ2-5; maybe TRBD1 (5 bases). Trimming took off 5 bases at V and 2 bases at J, with 18 bases between the two ends. In germline, CDR1 is SEHNR, CDR2 FQNEAQ (reference sequence). CDR3 size: 16 residues. CDR3 sequence (DNA): TGTGCCAGCAGCCCTCTAGGCTATGGGGCTCAAGAGACCCAGTACTTC. Its translation: CASSPLGYGAQETQYF.

The sample holds a few counts of this clonotype. The chain uses TRBV4-1 and TRBJ2-4, with a possible D match to TRBD2 (5 bases). The CDR3 is made up of 14 amino acids. Germline loops: CDR1 MGHRA, CDR2 YSYEKL. V was clipped by 4 bases and J by 8 bases, with 15 bases between them. The CDR3 loop is CASSPPRGIHIQYF. In DNA, the CDR3 is TGCGCCAGCAGCCCTCCGAGAGGGATACACATTCAGTACTTC.

This clonotype occurred a few times. The V gene is TRBV27, the J gene TRBJ1-2; D is uncertain. The CDR3 spans 14 residues. V was clipped by 5 bases and J by 3 bases, with 13 bases between them. Germline lookup yields CDR1 MNHEY and CDR2 SMNVEV (reference sequence). This CDR3 is CASSPRTFDYGYTF. CDR3 DNA: TGTGCCAGCAGTCCCCGGACCTTCGACTATGGCTACACCTTC.

The chain carries TRBV13 and TRBJ2-3; TRBD2 might be the D (5 bases). The V gene lost 6 bases and the J gene lost 0 bases, with 13 bases spanning the gap. Germline values: CDR1 PRHDT, CDR2 FYEKMQ (reference sequence). CDR3 length equals 15 residues. Here the CDR3 reads CASRPGLLSTDTQYF. The CDR3, as DNA: TGTGCCAGCAGGCCAGGACTCCTCAGCACAGATACGCAGTATTTT.

This clonotype is classed as medium-sized. This rearrangement joins TRBV29-1 to TRBJ1-2; D is ambiguous. V lost 3 bases, J lost 7 bases, and 15 bases lay in between. The CDR3 is made up of 13 amino acids. Germline V gene data show CDR1 as SQVTM and CDR2 as ANQGSEA. CDR3 sequence: CSVDAQVLVGYTF. CDR3 bases: TGCAGCGTTGACGCCCAGGTCTTGGTTGGCTACACCTTC.

This clonotype was detected many times. The chain carries TRBV5-1 and TRBJ1-2, with D possibly being TRBD1 (6 bases). V was clipped by 0 bases and J by 3 bases, with 12 bases between them. The CDR3 contains 15 residues. Germline-derived CDR1 and CDR2 are SGHRS and YFSETQ. The CDR3 loop is CASSLVPDSYYGYTF. The CDR3 nucleotides read TGCGCCAGCAGCTTGGTTCCGGACAGCTACTATGGCTACACCTTC.

The table lists this clonotype with a few counts. This chain uses TRBV12-3 or TRBV12-4 with TRBJ1-1; possibly TRBD1 for D (5 bases). The germline V and J ends were trimmed by 8 bases and 1 base, with 20 bases remaining between them. This CDR3 is built from 16 residues. In DNA, the CDR3 is TGTGCCAGCGCCTCGGGGCCCCCACAGACGAACACTGAAGCTTTCTTT. Translating it yields CASASGPPQTNTEAFF.

The chain employs TRBV30 and TRBJ2-6; either TRBD1 or TRBD2 may fit D (5 bases each). Germline values: CDR1 GTSNPN, CDR2 SVGIG (reference sequence). Trimming removed 0 bases at V and 1 base at J, with 7 bases between. This CDR3 comprises 15 residues. Here the CDR3 DNA reads TGTGCCTGGAGTGTTGGGGGATCTGGGGCCAACGTCCTGACTTTC. Residues: CAWSVGGSGANVLTF. Filled out from reference TRBV30 and TRBJ2-6, the complete variable domain reads SQTIHQWPATLVQPVGSPLSLECTVEGTSNPNLYWYRQAAGRGLQLLFYSVGIGQISSEVPQNLSASRPQDRQFILSSKKLLLSDSGFYLCAWSVGGSGANVLTFGAGSRLTVL.

This clonotype was detected a few times. J is TRBJ1-5 and V is TRBV20-1, with D possibly TRBD1 on 5 matching bases. The CDR3 has 12 residues. The ends were cut back, 3 bases at V and 7 bases at J, with 10 bases in the middle. Germline assignment: CDR1 DFQATT and CDR2 SNEGSKA (reference sequence). As DNA, the CDR3 is TGCAGTGCTAGGCAGGGTAGACAGCCCCAGCATTTT. As protein: CSARQGRQPQHF.

The chain carries TRBV9 and TRBJ1-2; D ambiguous. Deletions cut 0 bases from V and 5 bases from J, with 11 bases between. Germline V gene lookup returns CDR1 SGDLS and CDR2 YYNGEE. CDR3 length equals 14 residues. The chain's CDR3 is CASSVGKEIYGYTF. The CDR3 DNA follows: TGTGCCAGCAGCGTAGGAAAGGAAATTTATGGCTACACCTTC.

This clonotype was recorded a few times. In nucleotides, the CDR3 is TGTGCCAGCAGCTCCACTAGCGGGGGGTACCAAGAGACCCAGTACTTC. Protein: CASSSTSGGYQETQYF. V usage is TRBV9 and J usage is TRBJ2-5; 12 positions match TRBD2. The germline CDR1 and CDR2 sequences are SGDLS and YYNGEE. The CDR3 sequence is 16 residues long. V was pared by 4 bases and J by 0 bases, with 4 bases of the junction left unmatched.

In this sample, this clonotype turned up many times. CDR3 sequence (DNA): TGCGCCAGCAGTACTCAGGGTAATGATCCCCACGAGCAGTACTTC. It translates to CASSTQGNDPHEQYF. The genes are TRBV5-1 and TRBJ2-7; D is perhaps TRBD1 (5 bases). The CDR3 is made up of 15 amino acids. Deletions cut 5 bases from V and 5 bases from J, with 20 bases between. CDR1 is SGHRS and CDR2 is YFSETQ in the germline V gene.

This clonotype was observed a handful of times. The rearrangement joins TRBV15 to TRBJ1-1; D gene unclear. CDR1 and CDR2 (germline): LNHNV, YYDKDF (reference sequence). V dropped 6 bases and J dropped 4 bases, with 12 bases sitting between them. The CDR3 is 13 residues long. As DNA, the CDR3 is TGTGCCACCAGGCTGACACCGGGCACTGAAGCTTTCTTT. It codes for CATRLTPGTEAFF.

CDR3 sequence: CAISESVLTSGGSEQFF. CDR3 DNA: TGTGCCATCAGTGAGTCTGTGCTGACTAGCGGGGGAAGTGAGCAGTTCTTC. This chain connects TRBV10-3 to TRBJ2-1, with TRBD2 matching over 12 bases. Unmatched junction bases numbered 9, after V lost 0 bases and J lost 9 bases. In germline, CDR1 is ENHRY, CDR2 SYGVKD. This CDR3 comprises 17 residues.

This clonotype was counted at least ten times. The rearrangement uses TRBV7-2 and TRBJ2-3; possible D gene TRBD1, 6 bases. CDR3 size: 16 residues. CDR1 and CDR2 (germline): SGHTA, FQGNSA. Trimming removed 1 base from V and 1 base from J, with 12 bases in between. CDR3 DNA: TGTGCCAGCAGCTTAGGCGGACAGCTTCGCACAGATACGCAGTATTTT. Its translation: CASSLGGQLRTDTQYF.

The J gene is TRBJ2-3, the V gene TRBV20-1; the match to TRBD1 covers 8 bases. V lost 5 bases, J lost 8 bases, and 15 bases stayed unmatched. Germline values: CDR1 DFQATT, CDR2 SNEGSKA (reference sequence). The CDR3 loop spans 15 amino acids. In DNA form, the CDR3 reads TGCAGTGCTTTTATCCGGACAGGGACCAAGAGTACGCAGTATTTT. As protein: CSAFIRTGTKSTQYF.

This clonotype was counted between two and nine times. V and J are TRBV5-1 and TRBJ2-5; D perhaps matches TRBD1 (6 bases). Germline CDR1 and CDR2: SGHRS and YFSETQ. CDR3 length: 14 residues. V was shortened by 4 bases and J by 0 bases, with 10 bases between the two germline ends. The CDR3 is CASSPGQHQETQYF. Here the CDR3 DNA reads TGCGCCAGCAGCCCTGGACAGCACCAAGAGACCCAGTACTTC.

This chain uses TRBV7-6 with TRBJ1-1; tentatively, D is TRBD1 (5 bases). Germline V gene data show CDR1 as SGHVS and CDR2 as FNYEAQ. The germline V and J ends were trimmed by 0 bases and 4 bases, with 15 bases remaining between them. This CDR3 contains 16 residues. The CDR3 protein is CASSLAVAWGPTEAFF. The CDR3 bases are TGTGCCAGCAGCTTAGCGGTGGCCTGGGGCCCCACTGAAGCTTTCTTT.

This clonotype was observed a few times. Here the CDR3 DNA reads TGCAGTGCTAGTGAGCCCACCGGGGAGCTGTTTTTT. Its translation is CSASEPTGELFF. The rearrangement joins TRBV20-1 to TRBJ2-2; D gene unclear. V was pared by 3 bases and J by 4 bases, with 6 bases between. There are 12 residues in the CDR3. CDR1 DFQATT and CDR2 SNEGSKA come from the germline V gene (reference sequence).

The chain links TRBV12-3 or TRBV12-4 to TRBJ1-4; 8 bases align to TRBD1. The V segment lost 6 bases and the J segment 7 bases; nucleotides outside the gene matches: 16. The CDR3 is made up of 17 amino acids. This CDR3 is CASSRGQGRAIGEKLFF. The CDR3 bases are TGTGCCAGCAGCCGCGGACAGGGTAGGGCCATCGGTGAAAAACTGTTTTTT.